This TCR beta chain was recovered during a study of T cell responses to AZD1222 COVID-19 vaccine. Findings of the study overall: Nearly half of spike-specific TCRs reportedly target unmutated variant regions. Across the whole spike, CD4 TCRs peaked at regions 160-218 and 743-854. Spike-specific TCR breadth and depth went up after people got two AZD1222 doses.

Trimming shortened V by 3 bases and J by 8 bases, and 13 bases separated the two germline ends. Germline V CDR1 and CDR2: SEHNR, FQNEAQ (reference sequence). The CDR3 is 14 residues long. TCRdb's copy holds only in-frame clones and misses some; the assay was immunoSEQ multiplex PCR. The repertoire has some 60,000 clones, over 65% of them found once; the top ten carry 3% to 4%. Points on this clone: Its antigen is not identified.

The source was peripheral blood, collected 28 days after the second AZD1222 dose. The gene calls are TRBV7-9 and TRBJ1-4, with D possibly TRBD1 on 5 matching bases. This TCR was recovered from an adult who received the AZD1222 COVID-19 vaccine. CDR3 residues: CASSFGQGGEKLFF. The CDR3 DNA follows: TGTGCCAGCAGCTTCGGGCAGGGAGGGGAAAAACTGTTTTTT.